This TCR beta chain was captured in a study of regulatory T cells in long-lasting Graves disease. At the level of the study: Positivity for TSH receptor antibodies plus over 5 years of antithyroid drugs meant persistent Graves' disease.

Time point noted: persistent/refractory GD, antithyroid drugs over 5 years with positive TRAb. RNA from PBMCs was the source of the TCR library. The patients were drawn from one endocrinology department in Xi'an, China. This clonotype was detected a few times. Its target is not known. This likely comes from a read error, as the CDR3 has no conserved phenylalanine or tryptophan at its end. The germline V gene encodes CDR1 MNHEY and CDR2 SMNVEV (reference sequence). V lost 3 bases to trimming and J lost 6 bases; unmatched junction nucleotides: 5. The CDR3 length is 15 residues. To make TCR beta libraries, researchers used iRepertoire HTBI primers and Arm-PCR of CDR3 regions. Via MiXCR, TCRdb re-called the multiplex PCR reads, giving one row per CDR3 protein. The top ten hold approximately 26% of the sample, which has 400,000 or so distinct CDR3 sequences, around 22% seen once. Overall study findings and caveats: Graves' patients with persistent disease showed TCR diversity lower than patients newly diagnosed. Persistent disease samples used TRBV28, TRBJ1-2 and TRBJ2-5 preferentially.

The sequencing here drew on peripheral blood mononuclear cells (PBMCs), taken when the disease was refractory, from a patient treated with antithyroid drugs. This receptor was obtained from a female donor with Graves disease. The V gene is TRBV27, the J gene TRBJ1-6; 7 nucleotides align to TRBD1. CDR3 bases: TGTGCCAGCAGTTTCGGTGACAGGGCTAATTCACCCCTCCACCTT. Translation: CASSFGDRANSPLHL.